Shown below are 11 T cell receptor beta chains from a single sample sequenced in a study of breast tumors, draining lymph nodes, adjacent tissues. TCRdb independently ran MiXCR on the multiplex PCR reads; one entry per CDR3 protein. The sample has some 130,000 distinct CDR3 sequences; about 20% are singletons. The lymph nodes were axillary draining lymph nodes from breast cancer patients. The sample taken for sequencing was axillary lymph node tissue. These receptors were collected from a female donor with breast cancer. Some clones in this sample may be carry-over from other donors' samples.

This clonotype was observed many times. J is TRBJ2-7 and V is TRBV2; possibly TRBD1 for D (6 bases). Germline V gene sequence: CDR1 SNHLY, CDR2 FYNNEI. CDR3 length: 13 amino acids. V lost 7 bases and J 3 bases, leaving 13 bases between the germline ends. The CDR3 DNA follows: TGTGCCAGCAAGTACAGGGTGAACTACGAGCAGTACTTC. Amino acid sequence: CASKYRVNYEQYF. The full variable domain, rest sourced from reference TRBV2 and TRBJ2-7, is EPEVTQTPSHQVTQMGQEVILRCVPISNHLYFYWYRQILGQKVEFLVSFYNNEISEKSEIFDDQFSVERPDGSNFTLKIRSTKLEDSAMYFCASKYRVNYEQYFGPGTRLTVT.

This clonotype was counted ten times or more. The rearrangement uses TRBV2 and TRBJ2-7; 10 bases fit TRBD1. V shed 4 bases, J shed 7 bases, and the junction held 10 bases outside the gene matches. This CDR3 has 15 residues. Per the germline V gene, CDR1 is SNHLY and CDR2 is FYNNEI. The CDR3 DNA follows: TGTGCCAGCAGTGGATCCGGGACAGGGGAGAGGGAGCAGTACTTC. It is translated as CASSGSGTGEREQYF.

On this clonotype: Given a much more abundant clone one base away, this may be a read error. The chain uses TRBV6-2 or TRBV6-3 and TRBJ1-5; the D is unclear. Germline loops: CDR1 MNHEY, CDR2 SVGEGT. The CDR3 covers 13 residues. The ends were cut back, 2 bases at V and 9 bases at J, with 11 bases in the middle. CDR3 sequence reads: CASSYSLMGPQHF. For the CDR3, the DNA is TGTGCCAGCAGTTACAGCTTGATGGGGCCCCAGCATTTT.

The sample holds one count of this clonotype. CDR3 residues: CASSANKGRGLRPQHF. The CDR3 DNA sequence: TGTGCCAGCAGTGCTAATAAGGGCAGGGGGCTTCGGCCCCAGCATTTT. The chain is built from TRBV2 and TRBJ1-5, with 8 bases aligning to TRBD1. This CDR3 is 16 amino acids long. J was trimmed by 9 bases and V by 4 bases; bases with no gene match: 14. Germline-derived CDR1 and CDR2 are SNHLY and FYNNEI.

This clonotype was found many times. The chain has TRBV7-2 and TRBJ2-5, with D maybe TRBD2 (6 bases). Between the trimmed V and J ends, which lost 2 bases and 2 bases, there was a span of 12 bases. The CDR3 covers 15 residues. The germline CDR1 and CDR2 sequences are SGHTA and FQGNSA. CDR3 protein: CASSLIAGKQETQYF. In nucleotides, the CDR3 is TGTGCCAGCAGCTTAATCGCGGGGAAACAAGAGACCCAGTACTTC.

This clonotype was counted ten times or more. The rearrangement uses TRBV11-2 and TRBJ1-6; D uncertain. The ends were cut back, 4 bases at V and 10 bases at J, with 17 bases in the middle. This CDR3 spans 15 amino acids. CDR1 SGHAT and CDR2 FQNNGV come from the germline V gene. The CDR3 sequence is CASSSRPPGGSPLHF. The CDR3 DNA reads as TGTGCCAGCAGCTCCCGACCACCTGGTGGATCACCCCTCCACTTT.

This clonotype was recorded at least ten times. This chain joins TRBV5-1 and TRBJ2-1; 8 bases line up with TRBD2. CDR1 is SGHRS and CDR2 is YFSETQ in the germline V gene. The V and J ends lost 1 base and 8 bases, in that order; junction bases with no gene match: 11. This CDR3 comprises 16 residues. The CDR3 spells CASSLREGPIGDEQFF. The CDR3 coding sequence is TGCGCCAGCAGCTTGCGGGAGGGCCCGATAGGCGATGAGCAGTTCTTC. The entire variable domain, with the rest obtained from reference TRBV5-1 and TRBJ2-1, is as follows: KAGVTQTPRYLIKTRGQQVTLSCSPISGHRSVSWYQQTPGQGLQFLFEYFSETQRNKGNFPGRFSGRQFSNSRSEMNVSTLELGDSALYLCASSLREGPIGDEQFFGPGTRLTVL.

As regards this clonotype: This sequence may be a read error, since a much larger clone differs from it by one base. The rearrangement links TRBV7-9 to TRBJ2-7, with TRBD1 matching 7 bases. This CDR3 spans 13 amino acids. The germline V gene has CDR1 SEHNR and CDR2 FQNEAQ (reference sequence). The CDR3 coding sequence is TGTGCCAGCAGCCCCGGGACAGAGTACGAGCGGTACTTC. Protein sequence: CASSPGTEYERYF.

This clonotype was observed at least ten times. J is TRBJ2-3 and V is TRBV5-1; D remains unclear. CDR1 SGHRS and CDR2 YFSETQ come from the germline V gene. Trimming cost V 0 bases and J 0 bases, with 5 bases left between them. The CDR3 has 14 residues. This CDR3 reads CASSLAGSTDTQYF. In DNA form, the CDR3 reads TGCGCCAGCAGCTTGGCCGGTAGCACAGATACGCAGTATTTT. The full variable domain, its missing parts supplied by reference TRBV5-1 and TRBJ2-3, is KAGVTQTPRYLIKTRGQQVTLSCSPISGHRSVSWYQQTPGQGLQFLFEYFSETQRNKGNFPGRFSGRQFSNSRSEMNVSTLELGDSALYLCASSLAGSTDTQYFGPGTRLTVL.

Regarding this clonotype: A read error may be the cause here, since a much bigger clone is one base away. The V call is TRBV7-2, the J call TRBJ2-1; D is possibly TRBD2 (6 bases). Germline V lookup: CDR1 SGHTA, CDR2 FQGNSA. CDR3 size: 14 residues. The ends were cut back, 1 base at V and 7 bases at J, with 11 bases in the middle. CDR3 amino acids: CASSLDREQNEQFF. The CDR3 nucleotides read TGTGCCAGCAGCTTAGATCGGGAGCAGAATGAGCAGTTCTTC.

This clonotype has just one count. The chain recombines TRBV5-8 with TRBJ1-1; 7 bases map to TRBD1. Germline values: CDR1 SGHTS, CDR2 YDEGEE. CDR3 length: 14 amino acids. V lost 0 bases, J lost 1 base, and 0 bases stayed unmatched. This CDR3 reads CASSLDRGNTEAFF. CDR3 coding DNA: TGTGCCAGCAGCTTGGACAGGGGGAACACTGAAGCTTTCTTT.